Following are 2 T cell receptor beta chains from one sample sequenced in a study of Ad26.COV2.S vaccination and SARS-CoV-2 variants (dated by TCRdb to the early 2020s). What this sample's treatment or condition label stands for: some 19 received Ad26.COV2.S at low or high dose, single or two shots; roughly 5 received placebo; per-sample allocation not given. Repertoires of vaccine and placebo recipients were sequenced from samples collected on day 63 after the first injection. The library was made by the immunoSEQ multiplex PCR assay. TCRdb's version of the immuneACCESS table is confined to in-frame rearrangements and falls short of the full clone set. An unresolved V gene accounts for under half of the shortfall where checked; the remainder is of unknown origin. A total of roughly 700,000 clones appear in this sample, around 92% of them only once. Together, the top ten hold approximately 1.5% of the sample.

The sample was peripheral blood, taken in a trial of Ad26.COV2.S vaccine versus placebo. These receptors came from a person between 18 and 65 years old who received the Ad26.COV2.S COVID-19 vaccine or a placebo.

The J gene is TRBJ1-2, the V gene TRBV3-1 (or the pseudogene TRBV3-2); D is ambiguous. Trimming pared 3 bases from V and 0 bases from J, leaving 8 bases between. CDR1 LGHDT and CDR2 YNNKEL come from the germline V gene (reference sequence). This CDR3 is 14 amino acids long. CDR3 region: CASSHRSANYGYTF. The CDR3 coding sequence is TGTGCCAGCAGCCACAGGTCCGCTAACTATGGCTACACCTTC.

The rearrangement links TRBV30 to TRBJ2-7; D uncertain. CDR3 length equals 13 residues. V was shortened by 0 bases and J by 3 bases, with 9 bases between the two germline ends. Per germline, CDR1 GTSNPN and CDR2 SVGIG (reference sequence). The CDR3 loop is CAWSVKTYYEQYF. CDR3 in DNA: TGTGCCTGGAGTGTAAAGACCTACTACGAGCAGTACTTC.